Below, 28 T cell receptor beta chains from the same sample are listed, as sequenced in a study of blood T cell repertoires in COVID-19. The table came from immunoSEQ multiplex PCR; TCRdb's copy has only in-frame clones and leaves some out. The table shows about 45,000 clones, with 84% occurring only once. Sequences were obtained from peripheral blood. The receptors come from a human donor in a cohort sampled during active COVID-19.

The chain's CDR3 is CASSLGASNYGYTF. As DNA, the CDR3 is TGTGCCAGCAGCTTGGGGGCAAGCAACTATGGCTACACCTTC. The chain recombines TRBV5-6 with TRBJ1-2; D is unclear. The CDR3 has 14 amino acids. Germline values: CDR1 SGHDT, CDR2 YYEEEE. V lost 0 bases and J 2 bases, leaving 8 bases between the germline ends.

J is TRBJ2-3 and V is TRBV12-5; 12 nucleotides line up with TRBD2. CDR1 LGHNT and CDR2 FRNRAP come from the germline V gene. The CDR3 totals 14 residues. The junction had 4 bases not matched to a gene; V was cut back by 6 bases and J by 6 bases. The CDR3 nucleotides are TGTGCTAGTGGGGCTAGCGGGGGGGCCGATACGCAGTATTTT. This codes for CASGASGGADTQYF.

This chain links TRBV4-1 with TRBJ1-3, with D unclear. This CDR3 contains 15 residues. Germline V gene lookup returns CDR1 MGHRA and CDR2 YSYEKL. V lost 5 bases, J lost 4 bases, and 15 bases lay in between. CDR3: CASSSGSSQGNTIYF. The CDR3, as DNA: TGCGCCAGCAGCTCAGGATCCTCGCAGGGAAACACCATATATTTT.

This clone was detected only once. The rearrangement uses TRBV29-1 and TRBJ1-1, with D unresolved. Trimming shortened V by 6 bases and J by 2 bases, and 10 bases separated the two germline ends. There are 12 residues in the CDR3. Germline CDR1 is SQVTM and CDR2 is ANQGSEA. The CDR3 reads CSVVQTNTEAFF. CDR3 nucleotides: TGCAGCGTAGTACAGACCAACACTGAAGCTTTCTTT.

The chain couples TRBV5-1 to TRBJ2-3, with D perhaps matching TRBD2 (7 bases). V lost 0 bases to trimming and J lost 0 bases, with 14 bases between them. The CDR3 sequence is 17 residues long. In germline, CDR1 is SGHRS, CDR2 YFSETQ. CDR3: CASSLGWGGSSTDTQYF. Written as DNA, the CDR3 is TGCGCCAGCAGCTTGGGGTGGGGGGGCTCCAGCACAGATACGCAGTATTTT.

This chain joins TRBV25-1 and TRBJ2-2; TRBD1 matches at 7 bases. CDR3 length: 14 amino acids. Germline V gives CDR1 MGHDK, CDR2 SYGVNS. The junction had 5 bases not matched to a gene; V was cut back by 5 bases and J by 5 bases. The CDR3 region has the DNA TGTGCCAGCAGTCGGGGACAGTTAACCGGGGAGCTGTTTTTT. This gives the protein CASSRGQLTGELFF.

The rearrangement joins TRBV6-1 to TRBJ1-6; D is uncertain. V lost 2 bases and J lost 5, with 16 bases in between. CDR1 MNHNS and CDR2 SASEGT come from the germline V gene. This CDR3 spans 17 amino acids. This chain's CDR3 is CASSEQMASGNNSPLHF. The DNA of the CDR3 is TGTGCCAGCAGTGAACAGATGGCGTCAGGCAATAATTCACCCCTCCACTTT.

The rearrangement links TRBV19 to TRBJ2-1; 8 bases map to TRBD2. Germline loops: CDR1 LNHDA, CDR2 SQIVND (reference sequence). The length of the CDR3 is 16 residues. The trim removed 1 base at V and 14 bases at J, leaving 16 bases unmatched. CDR3 DNA sequence: TGTGCCAGTAGTATAGGCGGGACTAGGTTGGATGTGGCAGAGTTCTTC. It translates to CASSIGGTRLDVAEFF.

The rearrangement links TRBV3-1 (or the pseudogene TRBV3-2) to TRBJ1-1; 10 nucleotides align to TRBD1. This CDR3 comprises 15 residues. J gave up 7 bases and V 1 base, and 6 bases lay outside the gene matches. Germline V lookup: CDR1 LGHDT, CDR2 YNNKEL (reference sequence). This CDR3 reads CASSQGSGQGNEAFF. DNA for the CDR3: TGTGCCAGCAGCCAAGGGTCGGGACAGGGGAATGAAGCTTTCTTT.

The rearrangement links TRBV7-9 to TRBJ1-1; possible D gene TRBD1, 6 bases. With 4 bases removed from V and 4 bases from J, the gap between germline ends came to 10 bases. The CDR3 consists of 13 residues. Per germline, CDR1 SEHNR and CDR2 FQNEAQ (reference sequence). CDR3 DNA sequence: TGTGCCAGCAGCTCACGGACAGTCACTGAAGCTTTCTTT. As protein: CASSSRTVTEAFF.

V and J are TRBV5-1 and TRBJ2-1; 9 bases line up with TRBD2. Germline V lookup: CDR1 SGHRS, CDR2 YFSETQ. CDR3 length equals 18 residues. V lost 0 bases and J lost 6; bases outside the gene matches: 13. The DNA of the CDR3 is TGCGCCAGCAGCTTGGGGGAGCGAGCGGGGGGCCCCCTCAATGAGCAGTTCTTC. Translation gives CASSLGERAGGPLNEQFF.

This clone was recorded a few times. This chain connects TRBV5-1 to TRBJ2-5, with a weak D call TRBD1 (6 bases). V lost 0 bases to trimming and J lost 4 bases, with 16 bases between them. Germline V CDR1 and CDR2: SGHRS, YFSETQ. The CDR3 is made up of 16 amino acids. The CDR3 DNA reads TGCGCCAGCAGCTTGGGGACAGAAAGGGGGAGAGAGACCCAGTACTTC. Protein: CASSLGTERGRETQYF.

V and J are TRBV6-1 and TRBJ1-3, with D possibly being TRBD1 (5 bases). V gave up 2 bases and J gave up 1 base, with 9 bases separating them. Germline lookup yields CDR1 MNHNS and CDR2 SASEGT. The CDR3 consists of 15 residues. CDR3 protein: CASSEQGPSGNTIYF. The CDR3 DNA follows: TGTGCCAGCAGTGAACAGGGTCCATCTGGAAACACCATATATTTT.

V gene TRBV11-2 combines with J gene TRBJ2-5; 8 bases line up with TRBD1. Unmatched junction bases numbered 4, after V lost 8 bases and J lost 2 bases. Germline V CDR1 and CDR2: SGHAT, FQNNGV. CDR3 length: 13 amino acids. CDR3 sequence (DNA): TGTGCCAGCGGCCGGGACAGGCAAGAGACCCAGTACTTC. It specifies CASGRDRQETQYF.

This rearrangement joins TRBV4-1 to TRBJ2-3; 11 nucleotides match TRBD2. Germline V gives CDR1 MGHRA, CDR2 YSYEKL. V gave up 4 bases and J gave up 3 bases; unmatched junction bases: 15. The CDR3 sequence is 19 residues long. The CDR3 spells CASSPRFDSGGAFTDTQYF. CDR3 bases: TGCGCCAGCAGCCCTAGATTCGATAGCGGGGGGGCCTTTACAGATACGCAGTATTTT.

The CDR3 DNA sequence: TGTGCCAGCATCCAATGGACAGGATCAATCACCAACACTGAAGCTTTCTTT. Translation gives CASIQWTGSITNTEAFF. The chain recombines TRBV5-6 with TRBJ1-1; 7 bases fit TRBD1. The CDR3 consists of 17 residues. V shed 6 bases and J 2 bases; nucleotides not matched to a gene: 16. Germline CDR1 SGHDT, CDR2 YYEEEE.

The gene calls are TRBV3-1 (or the pseudogene TRBV3-2) and TRBJ1-5; D perhaps matches TRBD1 (5 bases). The length of the CDR3 is 15 residues. CDR1 LGHDT and CDR2 YNNKEL come from the germline V gene (reference sequence). V shed 1 base and J shed 7 bases, with 14 bases lying between them. The CDR3 sequence: CASSQGGRTRQPQHF. In DNA form, the CDR3 reads TGTGCCAGCAGCCAAGGAGGCAGGACACGACAGCCCCAGCATTTT.

The CDR3 spells CASSVGLAGGWELFF. DNA for the CDR3: TGTGCCAGCAGTGTAGGACTAGCGGGGGGTTGGGAGCTGTTTTTT. V and J are TRBV27 and TRBJ2-2; 14 nucleotides line up with TRBD2. Germline trimming cut 5 bases from V and 9 bases from J; bases unmatched to any gene: 5. The CDR3 is 15 residues long. CDR1 is MNHEY and CDR2 is SMNVEV in the germline V gene (reference sequence).

The chain combines TRBV7-3 with TRBJ2-1, with TRBD2 matching 10 bases. With V trimmed by 4 bases and J by 2 bases, 2 bases remained unmatched. The CDR3 extends over 15 amino acids. The germline V gene has CDR1 SGHTA and CDR2 FQGTGA. As DNA, the CDR3 is TGTGCCAGCAGCTCGAGCGGGGGGGCCTACAATGAGCAGTTCTTC. This translates into CASSSSGGAYNEQFF.

This clone has just one count. The chain links TRBV7-2 to TRBJ2-2, with TRBD2 matching 11 bases. V dropped 5 bases and J dropped 2; count of bases not matched to a gene: 4. Germline CDR1 is SGHTA and CDR2 is FQGNSA. This CDR3 spans 16 amino acids. The CDR3 sequence: CASSQTSGINTGELFF. The CDR3 bases are TGTGCCAGCAGCCAGACTAGCGGGATCAACACCGGGGAGCTGTTTTTT.

The rearrangement uses TRBV7-6 and TRBJ2-1; 8 bases line up with TRBD2. The CDR3 spans 13 residues. V dropped 5 bases and J dropped 6; count of bases not matched to a gene: 3. Germline CDR1 reads SGHVS; CDR2 reads FNYEAQ. CDR3 loop: CASSRGTSNEQFF. In DNA form, the CDR3 reads TGTGCCAGCAGCCGAGGGACTAGCAATGAGCAGTTCTTC. The full variable domain, with the rest looked up from reference TRBV7-6 and TRBJ2-1, is GAGVSQSPRYKVTKRGQDVALRCDPISGHVSLYWYRQALGQGPEFLTYFNYEAQQDKSGLPNDRFSAERPEGSISTLTIQRTEQRDSAMYRCASSRGTSNEQFFGPGTRLTVL.

This chain links TRBV2 with TRBJ1-1; 8 bases line up with TRBD1. Germline V gene lookup returns CDR1 SNHLY and CDR2 FYNNEI. V dropped 4 bases and J dropped 3; count of bases not matched to a gene: 1. This CDR3 has 13 amino acids. CDR3 sequence reads: CASSGQGYTEAFF. In nucleotides, the CDR3 is TGTGCCAGCAGTGGACAGGGGTACACTGAAGCTTTCTTT.

The chain combines TRBV4-3 with TRBJ1-2; 7 nucleotides line up with TRBD1. CDR1 LGHNA and CDR2 YSLEER come from the germline V gene. The CDR3 runs to 16 residues. The trim removed 0 bases at V and 3 bases at J, leaving 7 bases unmatched. CDR3 sequence: CASSQDPTGQDYGYTF. As DNA, the CDR3 is TGCGCCAGCAGCCAAGACCCGACAGGGCAGGACTATGGCTACACCTTC.

The V and J genes are TRBV5-1 and TRBJ2-1; 9 bases line up with TRBD2. Germline V lookup: CDR1 SGHRS, CDR2 YFSETQ. The CDR3 is 17 residues long. The ends lost 1 base at V and 1 base at J; junction bases unmatched: 6. DNA of the CDR3: TGCGCCAGCAGCTTGTATCCTAGCGGGGTGTCCTACAATGAGCAGTTCTTC. Residues: CASSLYPSGVSYNEQFF. Looking up the rest from reference TRBV5-1 and TRBJ2-1 gives the full variable domain: KAGVTQTPRYLIKTRGQQVTLSCSPISGHRSVSWYQQTPGQGLQFLFEYFSETQRNKGNFPGRFSGRQFSNSRSEMNVSTLELGDSALYLCASSLYPSGVSYNEQFFGPGTRLTVL.

This rearrangement joins TRBV9 to TRBJ2-5, with D tentatively TRBD2 (6 bases). Germline-derived CDR1 and CDR2 are SGDLS and YYNGEE. This CDR3 is built from 14 residues. Trimming took 1 base from V and 5 from J, leaving 12 bases between them. In DNA form, the CDR3 reads TGTGCCAGCAGCGTATGGGGGAGCGGGGAGACCCAGTACTTC. Protein: CASSVWGSGETQYF. The full variable domain, its missing parts supplied by reference TRBV9 and TRBJ2-5, is DSGVTQTPKHLITATGQRVTLRCSPRSGDLSVYWYQQSLDQGLQFLIQYYNGEERAKGNILERFSAQQFPDLHSELNLSSLELGDSALYFCASSVWGSGETQYFGPGTRLLVL.

V gene TRBV6-6 combines with J gene TRBJ2-5; D gene uncertain. CDR1 is MNHNY, CDR2 SVGAGI, per germline (reference sequence). There are 13 residues in the CDR3. The V end lost 1 base, the J end lost 5 bases, and 8 bases lay between the germline ends. CDR3 sequence (DNA): TGTGCCAGCAGTTACTTTCCCGGGGAGACCCAGTACTTC. It codes for CASSYFPGETQYF.

The genes are TRBV14 and TRBJ2-2; a weak D match, TRBD2 (6 bases). Germline CDR1 and CDR2: SGHDN and FVKESK. The ends were cut back, 4 bases at V and 0 bases at J, with 9 bases in the middle. This CDR3 region has 15 residues. The CDR3 nucleotides read TGTGCCAGCAGCCCCCGGGGGACGAACACCGGGGAGCTGTTTTTT. Its protein product is CASSPRGTNTGELFF.

The DNA for the CDR3 is TGTGCCAGCAGTTACGGTGACAGGCCTGGAAACACCATATATTTT. Its translation is CASSYGDRPGNTIYF. The V call is TRBV6-5, the J call TRBJ1-3; D might be TRBD1 (6 bases). Germline V CDR1 and CDR2: MNHEY, SVGAGI. The CDR3 consists of 15 residues. The ends were cut back, 2 bases at V and 2 bases at J, with 10 bases in the middle.